The T cell receptor beta chain under discussion was sequenced for a study of blood T cell repertoires in COVID-19. Germline V gives CDR1 SGHTA, CDR2 FQGNSA. The V end lost 1 base, the J end lost 2 bases, and 12 bases lay between the germline ends. There are 15 residues in the CDR3. The repertoire was sequenced with immunoSEQ multiplex PCR; TCRdb's copy has only in-frame clones and lacks some. The table records a few hundred thousand clones, about 86% of them present only once. The chain employs TRBV7-2 and TRBJ2-7, with a possible D match to TRBD2 (6 bases). This clonotype was sampled from a man aged 30 to 39 with active or convalescent COVID-19. Material: peripheral blood. The CDR3 DNA sequence: TGTGCCAGCAGCTTAGGCGCGGGGATTGCCTACGAGCAGTACTTC. Its translation is CASSLGAGIAYEQYF.